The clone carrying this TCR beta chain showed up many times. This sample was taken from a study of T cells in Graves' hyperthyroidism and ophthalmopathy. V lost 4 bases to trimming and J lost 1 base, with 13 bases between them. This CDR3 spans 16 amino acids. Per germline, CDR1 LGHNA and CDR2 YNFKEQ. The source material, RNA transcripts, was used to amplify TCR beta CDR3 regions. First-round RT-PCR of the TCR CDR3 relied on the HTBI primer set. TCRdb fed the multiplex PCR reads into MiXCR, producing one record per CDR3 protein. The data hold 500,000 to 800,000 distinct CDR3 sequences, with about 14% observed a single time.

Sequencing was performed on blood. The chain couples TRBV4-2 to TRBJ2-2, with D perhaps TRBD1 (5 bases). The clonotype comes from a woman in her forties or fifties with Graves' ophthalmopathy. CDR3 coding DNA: TGTGCCAGCAGCCCCGGACACGACCTGAACACCGGGGAGCTGTTTTTT. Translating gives CASSPGHDLNTGELFF.